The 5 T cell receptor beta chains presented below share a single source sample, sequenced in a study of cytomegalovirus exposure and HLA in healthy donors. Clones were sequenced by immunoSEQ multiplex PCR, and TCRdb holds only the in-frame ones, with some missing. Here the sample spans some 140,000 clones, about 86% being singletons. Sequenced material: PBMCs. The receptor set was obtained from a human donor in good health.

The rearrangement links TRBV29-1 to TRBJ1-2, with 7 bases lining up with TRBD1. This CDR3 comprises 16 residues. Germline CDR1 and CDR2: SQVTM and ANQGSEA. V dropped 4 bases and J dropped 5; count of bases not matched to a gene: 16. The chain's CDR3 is CSVVVPGTAPQYGYTF. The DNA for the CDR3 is TGCAGCGTTGTGGTCCCAGGGACAGCCCCACAATATGGCTACACCTTC.

The CDR3 sequence: CASSQNRAELETQYF. The CDR3, as DNA: TGTGCCAGCAGCCAGAACAGGGCGGAACTGGAGACCCAGTACTTC. The V call is TRBV14, the J call TRBJ2-5, with a tentative D call TRBD1 (6 bases). The germline V and J ends were trimmed by 3 bases and 5 bases, with 16 bases remaining between them. Germline V lookup: CDR1 SGHDN, CDR2 FVKESK. This CDR3 comprises 15 residues.

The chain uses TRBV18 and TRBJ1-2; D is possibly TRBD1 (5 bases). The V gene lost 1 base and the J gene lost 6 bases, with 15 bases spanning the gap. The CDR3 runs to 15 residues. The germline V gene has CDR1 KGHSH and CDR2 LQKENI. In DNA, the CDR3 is TGTGCCAGCTCACCACAAGCAGGGTCGGGTGATGGCTACACCTTC. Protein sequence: CASSPQAGSGDGYTF.

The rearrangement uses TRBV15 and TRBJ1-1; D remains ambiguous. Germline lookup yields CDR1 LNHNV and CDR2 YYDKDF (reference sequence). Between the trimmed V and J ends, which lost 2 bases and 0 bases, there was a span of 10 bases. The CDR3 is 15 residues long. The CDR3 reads CATSRPSQMNTEAFF. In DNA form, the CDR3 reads TGTGCCACCAGCAGACCATCACAGATGAACACTGAAGCTTTCTTT.

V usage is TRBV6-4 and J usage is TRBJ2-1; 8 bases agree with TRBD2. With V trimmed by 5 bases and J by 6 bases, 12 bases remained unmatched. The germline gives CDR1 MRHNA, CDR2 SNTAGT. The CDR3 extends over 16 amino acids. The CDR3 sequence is CASSSLAGKALNEQFF. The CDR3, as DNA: TGTGCCAGCAGTAGCCTAGCGGGCAAAGCCCTCAATGAGCAGTTCTTC.